This entry lists 18 T cell receptor beta chains sequenced from one sample in a study of cytomegalovirus exposure and HLA in healthy donors. Primers for the PCR totalled 60 Vbeta and 13 Jbeta. Some clones are missing from TCRdb's copy, which holds only in-frame ones; the method was immunoSEQ multiplex PCR. This table holds about 97,000 clones, about four fifths found once. The sample was PBMCs. These receptors were taken from a male donor in good health and CMV-seropositive.

The chain carries TRBV4-1 and TRBJ2-5; the D gene is possibly TRBD1 (5 bases). Germline V gene sequence: CDR1 MGHRA, CDR2 YSYEKL. There are 14 residues in the CDR3. The germline V and J ends were trimmed by 0 bases and 1 base, with 6 bases remaining between them. The CDR3 DNA follows: TGCGCCAGCAGCCAAGATGACAGCCAAGAGACCCAGTACTTC. Amino acid sequence: CASSQDDSQETQYF.

This clone has only a few counts. The V and J genes are TRBV18 and TRBJ1-1; no clear D. The CDR3 is 13 amino acids. Germline V gene lookup returns CDR1 KGHSH and CDR2 LQKENI. The ends were cut back, 8 bases at V and 1 base at J, with 11 bases in the middle. CDR3 residues: CASADGENTEAFF. In DNA form, the CDR3 reads TGTGCCAGCGCGGACGGGGAGAACACTGAAGCTTTCTTT.

This clone was seen a few times. The V call is TRBV6-6, the J call TRBJ1-2; unclear D gene. Trimming left V 11 bases short and J 4 bases short, with 5 bases between. Germline V gene lookup returns CDR1 MNHNY and CDR2 SVGAGI (reference sequence). This CDR3 contains 9 residues. The CDR3 DNA follows: TGTGCCGGAGGCTATGGCTACACCTTC. This codes for CAGGYGYTF.

The V call is TRBV5-1, the J call TRBJ1-2, with 7 bases matching TRBD1. V shed 4 bases and J 0 bases; nucleotides not matched to a gene: 3. The germline CDR1 and CDR2 sequences are SGHRS and YFSETQ. This CDR3 spans 14 amino acids. This CDR3 reads CASSATGTNYGYTF. CDR3 coding DNA: TGCGCCAGCAGCGCGACAGGGACTAACTATGGCTACACCTTC. The complete variable domain, with remaining parts taken from reference TRBV5-1 and TRBJ1-2, reads KAGVTQTPRYLIKTRGQQVTLSCSPISGHRSVSWYQQTPGQGLQFLFEYFSETQRNKGNFPGRFSGRQFSNSRSEMNVSTLELGDSALYLCASSATGTNYGYTFGSGTRLTVV.

The chain couples TRBV7-2 to TRBJ2-1, with D tentatively TRBD1 (6 bases). The CDR3 is 15 amino acids. The germline V gene has CDR1 SGHTA and CDR2 FQGNSA. Trimming took 1 base from V and 2 from J, leaving 9 bases between them. The CDR3 DNA follows: TGTGCCAGCAGCTTAGTTAGGACAGCCTACAATGAGCAGTTCTTC. Encoded protein: CASSLVRTAYNEQFF.

The V call is TRBV29-1, the J call TRBJ2-5, with 10 nucleotides matching TRBD1. V lost 4 bases and J lost 3; bases outside the gene matches: 5. The germline gives CDR1 SQVTM, CDR2 ANQGSEA. The length of the CDR3 is 14 residues. The CDR3 reads CSVGSDRGEETQYF. The CDR3, as DNA: TGCAGCGTTGGTTCGGACAGGGGGGAAGAGACCCAGTACTTC.

The rearrangement links TRBV6-1 to TRBJ1-1, with no clear D. In germline, CDR1 is MNHNS, CDR2 SASEGT. Between the trimmed V and J ends, which lost 2 bases and 1 base, there was a span of 5 bases. This CDR3 is 13 amino acids long. The DNA for the CDR3 is TGTGCCAGCAGTGAACAGAAGAACACTGAAGCTTTCTTT. This encodes CASSEQKNTEAFF.

The chain has TRBV29-1 and TRBJ1-2, with 7 positions matching TRBD1. CDR1 is SQVTM and CDR2 is ANQGSEA in the germline V gene. The CDR3 has 14 residues. The V segment lost 3 bases and the J segment 5 bases; nucleotides outside the gene matches: 9. The CDR3 region is CSVEPEGAVYGYTF. In nucleotides, the CDR3 is TGCAGCGTTGAGCCCGAGGGGGCTGTGTATGGCTACACCTTC.

The V gene is TRBV6-5, the J gene TRBJ1-5, with D possibly matching TRBD1 (6 bases). The V end lost 2 bases, the J end lost 1 base, and 12 bases lay between the germline ends. Germline V CDR1 and CDR2: MNHEY, SVGAGI. CDR3 length equals 16 residues. The CDR3 bases are TGTGCCAGCAGTTACAGGGGAGGGGGAAGCAATCAGCCCCAGCATTTT. Its protein product is CASSYRGGGSNQPQHF.

The chain employs TRBV27 and TRBJ2-7; 10 bases are shared with TRBD2. CDR3 length equals 15 residues. V was pared by 3 bases and J by 2 bases, with 4 bases of the junction left unmatched. CDR1 and CDR2 from the germline V gene are MNHEY and SMNVEV (reference sequence). The CDR3 DNA reads as TGTGCCAGCAGTTTGAGCGGGGGGGGGACCTACGAGCAGTACTTC. Its protein is CASSLSGGGTYEQYF.

The V gene is TRBV6-1, the J gene TRBJ1-2; D unresolved. Germline CDR1 MNHNS, CDR2 SASEGT. The CDR3 consists of 15 residues. V lost 3 bases and J lost 0, with 11 bases in between. The CDR3 loop is CASSEQARPNYGYTF. The CDR3 DNA is TGTGCCAGCAGTGAGCAGGCCCGACCTAACTATGGCTACACCTTC.

This clone showed up just once. This chain connects TRBV6-5 to TRBJ1-1; maybe TRBD1 (5 bases). The CDR3 contains 11 residues. Germline V gene data show CDR1 as MNHEY and CDR2 as SVGAGI. V dropped 6 bases and J dropped 8 bases, with 10 bases sitting between them. The CDR3 sequence: CASRGAGEAFF. The DNA of the CDR3 is TGTGCCAGCAGGGGTGCAGGGGAAGCTTTCTTT.

This chain connects TRBV29-1 to TRBJ1-3; TRBD1 is a possible D gene (5 bases). Deletions cut 6 bases from V and 2 bases from J, with 20 bases between. Germline lookup yields CDR1 SQVTM and CDR2 ANQGSEA. The CDR3 sequence is 16 residues long. In nucleotides, the CDR3 is TGCAGCGTGGTGAAGGTCGGGGGGTCAGCTGGAAACACCATATATTTT. This encodes CSVVKVGGSAGNTIYF.

This clone has a count of ten or more. The rearrangement links TRBV4-2 to TRBJ1-1; weak D call: TRBD1 (5 bases). Germline CDR1 LGHNA, CDR2 YNFKEQ. The CDR3 loop spans 14 amino acids. Trimming stripped 4 bases from V and 1 base from J, with 10 bases between. CDR3 coding DNA: TGTGCCAGCAGCCTCGGAGGGGAGAACACTGAAGCTTTCTTT. It is translated as CASSLGGENTEAFF.

This clone has a handful of counts. V is TRBV4-1 and J is TRBJ1-4, with D tentatively TRBD1 (5 bases). The CDR3 sequence is 15 residues long. The V gene's germline CDR1 is MGHRA and CDR2 YSYEKL. Trimming took 1 base from V and 1 from J, leaving 7 bases between them. Here the CDR3 reads CASSQVGGTNEKLFF. The DNA of the CDR3 is TGCGCCAGCAGCCAAGTCGGGGGAACTAATGAAAAACTGTTTTTT.

This chain uses TRBV7-2 with TRBJ2-7; possibly TRBD1 for D (5 bases). V was clipped by 1 base and J by 3 bases, with 10 bases between them. The CDR3 length is 14 residues. Germline V lookup: CDR1 SGHTA, CDR2 FQGNSA. The CDR3 region has the DNA TGTGCCAGCAGCTTAGGCCCCAGGGACTACGAGCAGTACTTC. Its protein product is CASSLGPRDYEQYF.

This sequence joins TRBV15 and TRBJ1-4; D might be TRBD1 (6 bases). V lost 10 bases and J 0 bases, leaving 12 bases between the germline ends. The germline V gene encodes CDR1 LNHNV and CDR2 YYDKDF (reference sequence). This CDR3 is built from 14 residues. The CDR3 spells CASSGVATNEKLFF. The CDR3 DNA sequence: TGTGCCAGTTCAGGGGTAGCAACTAATGAAAAACTGTTTTTT.

The chain combines TRBV6-5 with TRBJ1-2, with D possibly being TRBD1 (5 bases). Deletions cut 2 bases from V and 9 bases from J, with 13 bases between. Germline CDR1 MNHEY, CDR2 SVGAGI. The CDR3 is made up of 13 amino acids. CDR3: CASSYGDSGSYTF. DNA of the CDR3: TGTGCCAGCAGTTACGGGGACTCCGGGAGCTACACCTTC.